Sequencing of this T cell receptor beta chain was carried out in a study of blood T cell repertoires in COVID-19. The wider study: Whether acute or convalescent, the COVID-19 samples came from the United States, Italy and Spain.

Per the authors' pipeline: For nucleated cells, counts were estimated from reference gene primer amplification. Repertoires were generated with immunoSEQ multiplex PCR, while TCRdb's copy carries only in-frame clones and drops some. V, J and clone size are those of that table, while D and trimming were read from the DNA. The top ten hold about 2.4% of the sample, which has some 240,000 clones, about 82% seen once. Patients from Seattle were sampled longitudinally, starting during active infection. Between the trimmed V and J ends, which lost 0 bases and 6 bases, there was a span of 9 bases. Germline values: CDR1 MGHRA, CDR2 YSYEKL. The CDR3 extends over 13 amino acids.

V usage is TRBV4-1 and J usage is TRBJ2-7; D is ambiguous. Material for sequencing was peripheral blood. This TCR was recovered from a woman in her 70s with COVID-19, enrolled during active disease. The CDR3 DNA follows: TGCGCCAGCAGCCAAGATCCAAGCACCGAGCAGTACTTC. As protein: CASSQDPSTEQYF.